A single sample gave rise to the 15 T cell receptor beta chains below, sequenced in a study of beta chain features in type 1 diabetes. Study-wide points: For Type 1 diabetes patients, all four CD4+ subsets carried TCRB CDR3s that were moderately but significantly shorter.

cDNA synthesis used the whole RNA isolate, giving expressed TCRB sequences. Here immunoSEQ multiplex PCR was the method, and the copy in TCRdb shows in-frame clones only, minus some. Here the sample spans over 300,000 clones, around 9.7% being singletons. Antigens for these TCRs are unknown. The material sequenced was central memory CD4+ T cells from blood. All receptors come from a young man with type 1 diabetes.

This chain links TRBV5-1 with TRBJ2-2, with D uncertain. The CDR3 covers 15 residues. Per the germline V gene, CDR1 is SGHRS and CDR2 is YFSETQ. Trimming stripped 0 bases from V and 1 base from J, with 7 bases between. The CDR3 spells CASSLDAGNTGELFF. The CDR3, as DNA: TGCGCCAGCAGCTTGGACGCTGGGAACACCGGGGAGCTGTTTTTT.

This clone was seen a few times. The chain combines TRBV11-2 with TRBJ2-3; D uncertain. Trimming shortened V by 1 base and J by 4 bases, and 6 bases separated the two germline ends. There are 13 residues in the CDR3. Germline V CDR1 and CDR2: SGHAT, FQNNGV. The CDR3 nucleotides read TGTGCCAGCAGCTTAGCTGCTCCAGATACGCAGTATTTT. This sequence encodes CASSLAAPDTQYF.

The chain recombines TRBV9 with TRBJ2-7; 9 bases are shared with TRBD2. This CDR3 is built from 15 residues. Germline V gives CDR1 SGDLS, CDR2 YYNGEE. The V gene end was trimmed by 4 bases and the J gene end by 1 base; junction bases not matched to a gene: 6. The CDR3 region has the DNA TGTGCCAGCAGCCGCGAAAGCGGGGGGTCCTACGAGCAGTACTTC. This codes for CASSRESGGSYEQYF.

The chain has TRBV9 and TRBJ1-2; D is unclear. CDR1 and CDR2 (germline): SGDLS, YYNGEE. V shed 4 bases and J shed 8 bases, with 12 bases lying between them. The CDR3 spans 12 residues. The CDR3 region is CASSPSKGGYTF. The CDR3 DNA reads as TGTGCCAGCAGCCCAAGTAAAGGGGGCTACACCTTC.

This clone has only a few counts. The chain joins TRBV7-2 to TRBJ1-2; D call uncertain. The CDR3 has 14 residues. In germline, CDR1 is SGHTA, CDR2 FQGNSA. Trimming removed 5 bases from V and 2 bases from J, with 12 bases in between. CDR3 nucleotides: TGTGCCAGCAGCCCAACAAAGGCGAACTATGGCTACACCTTC. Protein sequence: CASSPTKANYGYTF.

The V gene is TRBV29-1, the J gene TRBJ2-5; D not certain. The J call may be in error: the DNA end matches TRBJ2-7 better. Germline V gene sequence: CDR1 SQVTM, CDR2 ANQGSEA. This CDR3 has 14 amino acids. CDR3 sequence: CSGVDQSNSYEQYF. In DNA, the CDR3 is TGCAGCGGAGTAGATCAGAGTAACTCCTACGAGCAGTACTTC.

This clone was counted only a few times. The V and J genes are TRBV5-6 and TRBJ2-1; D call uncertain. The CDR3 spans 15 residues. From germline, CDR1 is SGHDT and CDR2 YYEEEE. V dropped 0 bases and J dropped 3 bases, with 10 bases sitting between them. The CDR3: CASSLGPQIYNEQFF. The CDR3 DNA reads TGTGCCAGCAGCTTGGGGCCCCAGATCTACAATGAGCAGTTCTTC.

The CDR3 region is CASSFGDEQYF. The CDR3 DNA follows: TGTGCCAGCAGCTTTGGGGACGAGCAGTACTTC. The J gene is TRBJ2-7, the V gene TRBV5-4; D ambiguous. Between the trimmed V and J ends, which lost 2 bases and 5 bases, there was a span of 5 bases. The CDR3 consists of 11 residues. Looked up from germline, CDR1 is SGHNT and CDR2 is YYREEE (reference sequence).

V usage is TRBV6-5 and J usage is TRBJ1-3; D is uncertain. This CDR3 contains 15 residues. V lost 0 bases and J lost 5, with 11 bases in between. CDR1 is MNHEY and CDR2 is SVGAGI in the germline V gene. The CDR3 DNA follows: TGTGCCAGCAGTTACTCAGGAGACTACCGAAACACCATATATTTT. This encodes CASSYSGDYRNTIYF.

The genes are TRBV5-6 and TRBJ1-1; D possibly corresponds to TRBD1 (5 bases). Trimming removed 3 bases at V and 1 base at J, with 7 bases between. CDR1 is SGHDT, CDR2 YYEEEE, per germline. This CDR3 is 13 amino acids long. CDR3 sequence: CASSSTENTEAFF. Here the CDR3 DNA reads TGTGCCAGCAGCTCGACAGAGAACACTGAAGCTTTCTTT.

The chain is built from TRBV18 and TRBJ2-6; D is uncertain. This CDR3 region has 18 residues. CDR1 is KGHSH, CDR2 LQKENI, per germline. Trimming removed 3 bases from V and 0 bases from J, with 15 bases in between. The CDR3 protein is CASSPLPSILSGANVLTF. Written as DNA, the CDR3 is TGTGCCAGCTCACCGCTCCCCTCCATACTCTCTGGGGCCAACGTCCTGACTTTC.

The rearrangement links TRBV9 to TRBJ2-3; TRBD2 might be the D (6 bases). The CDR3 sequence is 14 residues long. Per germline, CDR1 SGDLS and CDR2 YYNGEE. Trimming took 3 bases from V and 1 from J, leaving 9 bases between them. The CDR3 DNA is TGTGCCAGCAGCGCGGGGGATGGCACAGATACGCAGTATTTT. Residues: CASSAGDGTDTQYF. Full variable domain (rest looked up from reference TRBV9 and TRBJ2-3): DSGVTQTPKHLITATGQRVTLRCSPRSGDLSVYWYQQSLDQGLQFLIQYYNGEERAKGNILERFSAQQFPDLHSELNLSSLELGDSALYFCASSAGDGTDTQYFGPGTRLTVL.

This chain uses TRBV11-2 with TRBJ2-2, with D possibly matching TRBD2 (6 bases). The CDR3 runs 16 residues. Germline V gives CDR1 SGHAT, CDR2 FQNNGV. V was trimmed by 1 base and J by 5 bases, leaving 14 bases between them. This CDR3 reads CASSLAILEGTGELFF. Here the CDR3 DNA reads TGTGCCAGCAGCTTAGCTATCTTGGAGGGTACCGGGGAGCTGTTTTTT.

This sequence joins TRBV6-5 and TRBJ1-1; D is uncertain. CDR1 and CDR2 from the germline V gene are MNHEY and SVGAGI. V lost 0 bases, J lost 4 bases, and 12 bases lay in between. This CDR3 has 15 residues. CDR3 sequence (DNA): TGTGCCAGCAGTTACTCGTTGGACTCTACCACTGAAGCTTTCTTT. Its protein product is CASSYSLDSTTEAFF.

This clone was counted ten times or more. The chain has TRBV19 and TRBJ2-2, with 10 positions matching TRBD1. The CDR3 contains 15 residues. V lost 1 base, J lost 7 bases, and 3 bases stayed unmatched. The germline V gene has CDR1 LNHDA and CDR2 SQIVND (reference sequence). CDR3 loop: CASSIGQGADGELFF. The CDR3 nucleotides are TGTGCCAGTAGTATAGGACAGGGGGCGGACGGGGAGCTGTTTTTT.